This T cell receptor (beta chain) was observed in a study of blood T cell repertoires in COVID-19. Study-level information: Acute-phase and convalescent COVID-19 samples originated in the United States, Italy and Spain.

This CDR3 spans 12 amino acids. CDR1 is SQVTM, CDR2 ANQGSEA, per germline. V was trimmed by 1 base and J by 4 bases, leaving 7 bases between them. Methods used by the authors: Amplification of reference gene primers provided the estimated nucleated cell counts. Data came from immunoSEQ multiplex PCR; TCRdb stores just in-frame clones and leaves some out. Clone size and V and J calls were adopted from that table, with D and trimming inferred from the DNA. This sample has approximately 260,000 clones, with about 88% found just once. Sequenced input: PBMCs or T cells enriched from blood (not recorded which). This TCR was recovered from a man aged 25-45 years with acute COVID-19. The chain couples TRBV29-1 to TRBJ1-1; D is uncertain. CDR3 coding DNA: TGCAGCGTTGAAGGTGAGGGCACTGAAGCTTTCTTT. It specifies CSVEGEGTEAFF. The entire variable domain, with the rest obtained from reference TRBV29-1 and TRBJ1-1, is as follows: SAVISQKPSRDICQRGTSLTIQCQVDSQVTMMFWYRQQPGQSLTLIATANQGSEATYESGFVIDKFPISRPNLTFSTLTVSNMSPEDSSIYLCSVEGEGTEAFFGQGTRLTVV.